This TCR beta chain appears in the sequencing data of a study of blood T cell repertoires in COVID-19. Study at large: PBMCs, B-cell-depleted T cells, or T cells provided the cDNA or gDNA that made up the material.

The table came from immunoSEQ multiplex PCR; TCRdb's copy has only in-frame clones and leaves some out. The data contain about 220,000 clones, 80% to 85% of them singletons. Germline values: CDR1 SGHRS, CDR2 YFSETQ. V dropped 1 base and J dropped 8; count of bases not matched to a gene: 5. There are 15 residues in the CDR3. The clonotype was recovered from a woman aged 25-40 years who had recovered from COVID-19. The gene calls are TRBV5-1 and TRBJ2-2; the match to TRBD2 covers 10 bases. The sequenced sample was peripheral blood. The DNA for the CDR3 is TGCGCCAGCAGCTTGAAGCTAGCGGGAGAGGGGGAGCTGTTTTTT. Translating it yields CASSLKLAGEGELFF.